This TCR beta chain comes out of a study of blood T cell repertoires in COVID-19 (dated by TCRdb to 2018 to 2021). Regarding the complete study: The collaborator samples originated in the United States, Italy and Spain and spanned the acute and convalescent phases of COVID-19. The sample metadata nearly always contained a de-identified subject ID, COVID-19 status, age in years and sex. The samples were drawn from the first 160 participants of the ongoing ImmuneRACE study and from about 1,200 subjects provided by 6 global collaborators. Where available, HLA class I and class II types were taken from metadata supplied by the sample provider and were not determined by assay-based typing. The repertoires were released in a freely available public database intended as a resource for research on the immune response to SARS-CoV-2. The prospective study material was composed of cDNA or gDNA derived from T cells, B-cell-depleted T cells, or PBMCs. The dataset comprised deeply sampled blood TCRbeta repertoires from subjects exposed to, actively infected with, or recovered from COVID-19.

The investigation overall reported the following: The quantity of clinical and demographic metadata differed by source and by participant and was supplied without curation.

The CDR3 runs 16 amino acids, cysteine and phenylalanine included. Just CDR3 DNA is preserved here, 48 bases in frame from base 1. Taken from the germline V gene, the CDR1 and CDR2 loops are MGHDK and SYGVNS. V and J are trimmed by 6 bases and 0 bases, and the gene matches miss 7 bases of the junction. Remarks on this clone: No cognate antigen has been identified for it. No quality values exist for individual bases; no much larger clone is one base distant.

The immunoSEQ Assay, a bias-controlled multiplex PCR, was used to amplify TCRbeta CDR3 regions from genomic DNA. Processing in the source paper ran as follows. The number of nucleated cells in each sample was estimated from the amplification of reference gene primers within the assay. To quantify the absolute abundance of each unique TCRbeta CDR3 rearrangement, sequence reads were collapsed and filtered. For each sample, productive Simpson clonality was calculated as the square root of Simpson's diversity index over productive rearrangements. TCRdb stores this immuneACCESS table with in-frame sequences only. Part of the clones is absent; in the studies checked, under half of the shortfall reflects unresolved V genes, and no reason is known for the rest. That table supplies the V and J calls and clone size; D and trimming were determined from the DNA. The sample has under 200,000 clones on record, 75% to 85% of them singletons. Approximately 3% of the sample is taken by the ten largest.

Participants in the prospective study were aged about 18 to 95 years, lived in about two dozen United States geographic areas, and enrolled through a virtual design. Cohort assignment in the prospective study relied on participant-reported clinical history from a screening survey and a study questionnaire. Recovered participants in ImmuneRACE Cohort 3 were defined as having two consecutive negative NP/OP PCR tests, clearance from a healthcare professional, or resolution of symptoms. In the prospective study, mobile phlebotomists collected whole blood, serum and a nasopharyngeal or oropharyngeal swab from each participant. Over a roughly two-month period, participants in the prospective study had the option of providing additional blood draws and questionnaires. Before DNA extraction, blood samples from the prospective study were shipped at room temperature or frozen.

This sequence originates from a woman in her sixties or seventies who had recovered from COVID-19. The material sequenced was PBMCs or T cells enriched from blood (not recorded which). The chain is made from TRBV25-1 and TRBJ1-3, with 8 junctional bases fitting TRBD1. The CDR3 region has the sequence CASSRQGSFSGNTIYF. Here is the DNA: TGTGCCAGCAGCAGACAGGGGAGCTTCTCTGGAAACACCATATATTTT.